The 9 T cell receptor beta chains given below trace back to one sample, sequenced in a study of cytotoxic CD8 clonotypes in ibrutinib-treated CLL. Clones were read by immunoSEQ multiplex PCR, and TCRdb kept only the in-frame ones, dropping some. The table lists some 200,000 clones, around 72% of them singletons. Sequences were derived from PBMCs, sampled after 24 months of ibrutinib treatment. These receptor sequences come from a human donor with chronic lymphocytic leukemia.

This clone was detected a few times. This chain connects TRBV29-1 to TRBJ1-5; D is undetermined. The V gene's germline CDR1 is SQVTM and CDR2 ANQGSEA. This CDR3 is built from 13 residues. Between the trimmed V and J ends, which lost 4 bases and 6 bases, there was a span of 13 bases. The CDR3 sequence is CSVAVREGQPQHF. The CDR3, as DNA: TGCAGCGTTGCGGTTAGGGAGGGTCAGCCCCAGCATTTT.

This clone was recorded a few times. The chain has TRBV4-2 and TRBJ2-7; 13 nucleotides agree with TRBD2. V gave up 2 bases and J gave up 5 bases; unmatched junction bases: 3. CDR1 is LGHNA and CDR2 is YNFKEQ in the germline V gene. The CDR3 contains 15 residues. The DNA of the CDR3 is TGTGCCAGCAGCCAAACTAGCGGGAGGGTCCACGAGCAGTACTTC. Translating it yields CASSQTSGRVHEQYF.

The chain recombines TRBV29-1 with TRBJ2-3; 9 bases match TRBD2. This CDR3 comprises 13 residues. CDR1 and CDR2 (germline): SQVTM, ANQGSEA. Losses at the gene ends were 6 bases for V and 5 bases for J; bases not matched to a gene: 6. The CDR3 nucleotides are TGCAGCGTGAGCGGGAGGTTGATAGATACGCAGTATTTT. Protein sequence: CSVSGRLIDTQYF.

V usage is TRBV7-9 and J usage is TRBJ1-3, with D unresolved. Trimming cost V 1 base and J 1 base, with 11 bases left between them. This CDR3 region has 16 residues. Per the germline V gene, CDR1 is SEHNR and CDR2 is FQNEAQ (reference sequence). The CDR3 DNA sequence: TGTGCCAGCAGCTTAGTCCTCCGGGGATCTGGAAACACCATATATTTT. Translated, it gives CASSLVLRGSGNTIYF.

The V gene is TRBV2, the J gene TRBJ2-7, with 7 bases identical to TRBD2. Germline V gives CDR1 SNHLY, CDR2 FYNNEI. V trimming: 7 bases; J trimming: 2 bases; junction bases outside the gene matches: 8. The CDR3 covers 14 residues. CDR3: CASTAGRGTYEQYF. The CDR3 DNA is TGTGCCAGCACGGCAGGGCGGGGGACCTACGAGCAGTACTTC. The full variable domain, rest sourced from reference TRBV2 and TRBJ2-7, is EPEVTQTPSHQVTQMGQEVILRCVPISNHLYFYWYRQILGQKVEFLVSFYNNEISEKSEIFDDQFSVERPDGSNFTLKIRSTKLEDSAMYFCASTAGRGTYEQYFGPGTRLTVT.

The gene calls are TRBV11-3 and TRBJ2-2; possible D gene TRBD1, 7 bases. Germline lookup yields CDR1 SGHNT and CDR2 YENEEA. V shed 4 bases and J shed 0 bases, with 21 bases lying between them. The CDR3 loop spans 19 amino acids. In DNA form, the CDR3 reads TGTGCCAGCAGCTCGGGACAGCTAGGGGAGGCGGCGAACACCGGGGAGCTGTTTTTT. As protein: CASSSGQLGEAANTGELFF.

This chain links TRBV7-3 with TRBJ2-7; 7 bases fit TRBD1. Germline V lookup: CDR1 SGHTA, CDR2 FQGTGA. This CDR3 has 13 amino acids. Trimming at V came to 5 bases and at J to 5 bases, leaving 6 bases not matched to a gene. The CDR3 sequence is CASSQDREHEQYF. In DNA form, the CDR3 reads TGTGCCAGCAGCCAAGACAGGGAGCACGAGCAGTACTTC.

The V call is TRBV7-3, the J call TRBJ2-7; 10 bases align to TRBD2. The germline gives CDR1 SGHTA, CDR2 FQGTGA. This CDR3 spans 15 amino acids. The junction had 4 bases not matched to a gene; V was cut back by 2 bases and J by 3 bases. CDR3 loop: CASSLGASGSYEQYF. DNA of the CDR3: TGTGCCAGCAGCTTAGGGGCTAGCGGGAGCTACGAGCAGTACTTC. The complete variable domain, with remaining parts taken from reference TRBV7-3 and TRBJ2-7, reads GAGVSQTPSNKVTEKGKYVELRCDPISGHTALYWYRQSLGQGPEFLIYFQGTGAADDSGLPNDRFFAVRPEGSVSTLKIQRTERGDSAVYLCASSLGASGSYEQYFGPGTRLTVT.

V is TRBV7-2 and J is TRBJ1-4; 9 nucleotides align to TRBD1. CDR3 length: 16 amino acids. Germline-derived CDR1 and CDR2 are SGHTA and FQGNSA. Germline trimming cut 1 base from V and 5 bases from J; bases unmatched to any gene: 5. The CDR3: CASSLDTGQGNEKLFF. DNA for the CDR3: TGTGCCAGCAGCTTAGACACGGGACAGGGAAATGAAAAACTGTTTTTT.